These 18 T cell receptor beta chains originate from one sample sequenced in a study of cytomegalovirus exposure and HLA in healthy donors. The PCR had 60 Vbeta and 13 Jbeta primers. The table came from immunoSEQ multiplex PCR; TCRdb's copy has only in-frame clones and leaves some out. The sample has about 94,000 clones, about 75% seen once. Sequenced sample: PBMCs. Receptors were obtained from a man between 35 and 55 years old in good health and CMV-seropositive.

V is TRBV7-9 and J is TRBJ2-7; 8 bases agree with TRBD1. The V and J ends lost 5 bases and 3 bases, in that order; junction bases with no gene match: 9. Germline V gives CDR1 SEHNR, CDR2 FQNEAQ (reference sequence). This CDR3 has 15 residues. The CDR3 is CASSPRDRRSYEQYF. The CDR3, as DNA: TGTGCCAGCAGCCCCCGGGACAGGCGTAGCTACGAGCAGTACTTC.

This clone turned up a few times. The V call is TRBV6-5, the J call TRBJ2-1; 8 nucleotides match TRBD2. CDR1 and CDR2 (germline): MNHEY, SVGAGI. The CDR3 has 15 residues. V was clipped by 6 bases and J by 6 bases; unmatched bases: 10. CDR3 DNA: TGTGCCAGCAGCCCACAGGGCGGGGGGACCAATGAGCAGTTCTTC. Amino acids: CASSPQGGGTNEQFF.

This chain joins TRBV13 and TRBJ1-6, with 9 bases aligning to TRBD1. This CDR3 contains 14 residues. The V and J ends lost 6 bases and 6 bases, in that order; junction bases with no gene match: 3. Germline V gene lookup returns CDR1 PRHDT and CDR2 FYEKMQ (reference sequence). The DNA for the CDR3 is TGTGCCAGCAGTTGGACAGGGGTTAATTCACCCCTCCACTTT. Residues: CASSWTGVNSPLHF.

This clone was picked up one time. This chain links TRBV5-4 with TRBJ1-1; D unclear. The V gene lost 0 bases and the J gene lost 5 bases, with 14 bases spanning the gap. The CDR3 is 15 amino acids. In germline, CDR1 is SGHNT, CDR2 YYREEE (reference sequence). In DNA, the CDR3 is TGTGCCAGCAGCTTGGGCGCAAGTTCGGGGACTGAAGCTTTCTTT. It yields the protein CASSLGASSGTEAFF.

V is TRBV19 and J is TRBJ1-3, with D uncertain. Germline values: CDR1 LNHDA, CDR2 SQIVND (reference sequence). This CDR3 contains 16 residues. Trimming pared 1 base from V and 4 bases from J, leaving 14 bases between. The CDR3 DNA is TGTGCCAGTAGTATAGGGTCCTCCTTCGCGGGAAACACCATATATTTT. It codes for CASSIGSSFAGNTIYF.

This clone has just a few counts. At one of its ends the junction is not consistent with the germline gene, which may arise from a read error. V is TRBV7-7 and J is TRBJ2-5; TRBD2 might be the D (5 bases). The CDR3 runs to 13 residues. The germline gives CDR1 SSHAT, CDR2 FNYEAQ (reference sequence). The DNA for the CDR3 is TGTGCTAGCAGCTTACGGAGAGGGGAGACCCAGTACTTC. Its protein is CASSLRRGETQYF.

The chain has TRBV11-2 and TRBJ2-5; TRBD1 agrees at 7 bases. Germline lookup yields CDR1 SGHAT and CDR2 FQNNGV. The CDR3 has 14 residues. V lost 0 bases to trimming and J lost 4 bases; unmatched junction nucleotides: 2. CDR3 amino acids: CASSLEGGRETQYF. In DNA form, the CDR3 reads TGTGCCAGCAGCTTAGAAGGGGGCAGAGAGACCCAGTACTTC.

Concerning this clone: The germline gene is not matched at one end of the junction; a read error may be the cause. CDR3 region: CASRPPGVRSSEQYF. In DNA form, the CDR3 reads TGTGCCAGCAGACCTCCGGGAGTCCGATCCTCCGAGCAGTACTTC. This rearrangement joins TRBV6-5 to TRBJ2-7; D possibly corresponds to TRBD2 (6 bases). Looked up from germline, CDR1 is MNHEY and CDR2 is SVGAGI. This CDR3 has 15 residues.

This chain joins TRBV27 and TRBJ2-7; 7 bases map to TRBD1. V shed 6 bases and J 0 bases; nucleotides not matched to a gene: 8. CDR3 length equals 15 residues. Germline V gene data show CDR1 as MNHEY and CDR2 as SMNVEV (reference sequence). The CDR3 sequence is CASSPEGAGSYEQYF. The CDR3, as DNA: TGTGCCAGCAGCCCCGAGGGGGCTGGCTCCTACGAGCAGTACTTC.

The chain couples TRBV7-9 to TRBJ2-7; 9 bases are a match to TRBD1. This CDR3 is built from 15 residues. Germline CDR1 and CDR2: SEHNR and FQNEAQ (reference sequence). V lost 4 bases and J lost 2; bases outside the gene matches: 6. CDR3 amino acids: CASSSGTGIAYEQYF. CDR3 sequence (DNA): TGTGCCAGCAGCTCCGGGACAGGGATAGCCTACGAGCAGTACTTC.

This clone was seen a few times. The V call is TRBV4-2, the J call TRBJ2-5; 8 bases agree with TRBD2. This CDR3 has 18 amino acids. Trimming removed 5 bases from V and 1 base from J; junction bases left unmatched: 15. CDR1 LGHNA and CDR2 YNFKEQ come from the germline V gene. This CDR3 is CASSLHPIERGIQETQYF. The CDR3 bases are TGTGCCAGCAGCTTACATCCGATAGAGCGGGGGATCCAAGAGACCCAGTACTTC.

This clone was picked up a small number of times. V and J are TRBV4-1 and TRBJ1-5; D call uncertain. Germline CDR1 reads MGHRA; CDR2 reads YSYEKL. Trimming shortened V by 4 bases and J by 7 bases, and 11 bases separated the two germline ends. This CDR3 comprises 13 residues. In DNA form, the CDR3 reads TGCGCCAGCAGCCCCTACACGGGGCAGCCCCAGCATTTT. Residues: CASSPYTGQPQHF.

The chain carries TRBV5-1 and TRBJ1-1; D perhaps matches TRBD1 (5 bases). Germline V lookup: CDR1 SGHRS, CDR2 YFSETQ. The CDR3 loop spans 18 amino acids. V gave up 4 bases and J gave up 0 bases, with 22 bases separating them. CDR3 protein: CASSQGPRASTMNTEAFF. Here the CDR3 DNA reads TGCGCCAGCAGCCAGGGCCCTCGGGCCTCTACAATGAACACTGAAGCTTTCTTT.

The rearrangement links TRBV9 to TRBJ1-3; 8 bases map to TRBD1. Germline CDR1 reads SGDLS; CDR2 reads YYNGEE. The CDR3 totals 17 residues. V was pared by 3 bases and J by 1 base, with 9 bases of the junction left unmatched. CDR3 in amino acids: CASSARGTGYSGNTIYF. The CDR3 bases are TGTGCCAGCAGCGCCAGAGGGACAGGATATTCTGGAAACACCATATATTTT.

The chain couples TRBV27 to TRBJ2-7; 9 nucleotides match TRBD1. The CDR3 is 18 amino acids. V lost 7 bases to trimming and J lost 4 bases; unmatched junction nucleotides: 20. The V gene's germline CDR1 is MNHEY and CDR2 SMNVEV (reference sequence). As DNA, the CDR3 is TGTGCCAGCAAACACGGGACAGGGTTTACGAGCAGTGAGTACGAGCAGTACTTC. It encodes CASKHGTGFTSSEYEQYF.

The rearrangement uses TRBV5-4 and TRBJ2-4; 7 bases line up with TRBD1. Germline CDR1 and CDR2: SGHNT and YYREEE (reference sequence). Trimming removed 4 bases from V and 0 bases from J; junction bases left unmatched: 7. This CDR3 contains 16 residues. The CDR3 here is CASSDRTGLAKNIQYF. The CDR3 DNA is TGTGCCAGCAGCGACAGGACAGGACTAGCCAAAAACATTCAGTACTTC.

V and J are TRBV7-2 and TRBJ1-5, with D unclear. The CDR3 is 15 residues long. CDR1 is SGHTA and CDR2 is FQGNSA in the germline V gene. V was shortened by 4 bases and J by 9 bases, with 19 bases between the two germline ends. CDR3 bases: TGTGCCAGCAGCTCAACGCCGGGTGATGGGTTGCCCCAGCATTTT. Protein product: CASSSTPGDGLPQHF.

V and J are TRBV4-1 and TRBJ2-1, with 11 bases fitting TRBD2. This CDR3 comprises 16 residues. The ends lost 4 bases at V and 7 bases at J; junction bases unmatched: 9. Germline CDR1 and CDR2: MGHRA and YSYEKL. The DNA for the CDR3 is TGCGCCAGCAGCCGAGGGCTAGCGGGAGGTGGGAATGAGCAGTTCTTC. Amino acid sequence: CASSRGLAGGGNEQFF.